What follows describes a single T cell receptor beta chain. Its specificity is unknown. This entry belongs to a study of CD8 T cells in ankylosing spondylitis. Using its own MiXCR run on the 5' RACE reads, TCRdb lists one record per CDR3 protein. The sample has roughly 130,000 distinct CDR3 sequences, roughly 13% seen once; the top ten hold 2.5% to 3%. The study's findings and limits: Several highly homologous variants made up a TCR beta motif, and this motif appeared characteristic of ankylosing spondylitis blood. There were earlier reports of some motif variants in reactive arthritis synovial fluid and blood.

The ends were cut back, 2 bases at V and 5 bases at J, with 15 bases in the middle. CDR1 is KGHSH and CDR2 is LQKENI in the germline V gene. The CDR3 is 15 amino acids. The J gene is TRBJ2-5, the V gene TRBV18, with D possibly matching TRBD1 (6 bases). The source material was blood, either unsorted or a sorted T cell fraction (not recorded which). The source is a female donor with ankylosing spondylitis or in good health (not recorded which). The CDR3: CASSPNSGDGETQYF. The CDR3, as DNA: TGTGCCAGCTCACCAAACTCAGGGGACGGCGAGACCCAGTACTTC.